What follows is one TCR beta chain and its context. The antigen remains unidentified. This sample stems from a study of cytomegalovirus exposure and HLA in healthy donors. Findings of the study overall: Specificity of three CMV-associated chains for CMV antigens was verified in vitro.

PCR employed 60 Vbeta and 13 Jbeta primers. The table came from immunoSEQ multiplex PCR; TCRdb's copy has only in-frame clones and leaves some out. The table lists approximately 100,000 clones, around 82% of them singletons. The CDR3 consists of 17 residues. CDR1 and CDR2 from the germline V gene are KGHSH and LQKENI. With V trimmed by 3 bases and J by 2 bases, 8 bases remained unmatched. The sequence came from a woman aged 50 to 60 in good health and CMV-seropositive. The sequenced sample was PBMCs. The rearrangement joins TRBV18 to TRBJ1-3; 9 bases align to TRBD1. CDR3 sequence: CASSPGQGAAPGNTIYF. The CDR3 nucleotides are TGTGCCAGCTCACCGGGACAGGGAGCAGCTCCTGGAAACACCATATATTTT.